Listed below are T cell receptor beta chains from one sample, sequenced in a study of cytomegalovirus exposure and HLA in healthy donors. Sequencing used immunoSEQ multiplex PCR; TCRdb keeps in-frame clones, though not all of them. The repertoire holds about 150,000 clones, with around 84% as singletons. Sequencing used PBMCs. The receptors derive from a human donor in good health. The CDR3 runs from the conserved cysteine through the conserved F or W. Fields, in order: V gene, D gene, clone size, J gene, CDR3 protein, CDR3 DNA. A D gene is named only where the DNA matches it firmly. Clone size, where shown, is once, few, many, or a class for clones that have expanded.

v_call: TRBV30
d_call: NA
clone_size: NA
j_call: TRBJ1-4
cdr3_aa: CAWSRLGEKLFF
cdr3_nt: TGTGCCTGGAGTAGACTTGGGGAAAAACTGTTTTTT

v_call: TRBV28
d_call: NA
clone_size: NA
j_call: TRBJ1-2
cdr3_aa: CASSLLGGRVKDYGYTF
cdr3_nt: TGTGCCAGCAGTTTATTGGGGGGGCGGGTTAAGGACTATGGCTACACCTTC

v_call: TRBV25-1
d_call: NA
clone_size: NA
j_call: TRBJ2-1
cdr3_aa: CASRHTDTHNEQFF
cdr3_nt: TGTGCCAGCAGACACACAGATACACACAATGAGCAGTTCTTC

v_call: TRBV5-8
d_call: TRBD1
clone_size: NA
j_call: TRBJ1-2
cdr3_aa: CASSQQGTYGYTF
cdr3_nt: TGTGCCAGCAGCCAACAGGGGACTTACGGCTACACCTTC

v_call: TRBV6-4
d_call: NA
clone_size: NA
j_call: TRBJ2-5
cdr3_aa: CASSEFGGAQETQYF
cdr3_nt: TGTGCCAGCAGTGAATTTGGGGGGGCCCAAGAGACCCAGTACTTC

v_call: TRBV4-1
d_call: TRBD2
clone_size: NA
j_call: TRBJ2-3
cdr3_aa: CASSHQGTSGRIGVTQYF
cdr3_nt: TGCGCCAGCAGCCACCAGGGGACTAGCGGGAGAATTGGTGTTACGCAGTATTTT

v_call: TRBV6-5
d_call: TRBD1
clone_size: NA
j_call: TRBJ2-1
cdr3_aa: CASSYAGQGIIIEQFF
cdr3_nt: TGTGCCAGCAGTTATGCGGGACAGGGAATTATTATTGAGCAGTTCTTC

v_call: TRBV4-1
d_call: TRBD2
clone_size: NA
j_call: TRBJ2-1
cdr3_aa: CASRVAGDNEQFF
cdr3_nt: TGCGCCAGCCGGGTAGCGGGAGACAATGAGCAGTTCTTC

v_call: TRBV18
d_call: NA
clone_size: NA
j_call: TRBJ2-7
cdr3_aa: CASSPPGGEGHTEEQYF
cdr3_nt: TGTGCCAGCTCACCACCGGGGGGAGAGGGCCATACTGAGGAGCAGTACTTC

v_call: TRBV6-4
d_call: TRBD1
clone_size: NA
j_call: TRBJ1-1
cdr3_aa: CASSDIGGGTGEAFF
cdr3_nt: TGTGCCAGCAGTGACATAGGAGGAGGGACAGGAGAAGCTTTCTTT

v_call: TRBV19
d_call: TRBD1
clone_size: NA
j_call: TRBJ1-2
cdr3_aa: CASSIGQGFYGYTF
cdr3_nt: TGTGCCAGTAGTATAGGACAGGGTTTTTATGGCTACACCTTC

v_call: TRBV28
d_call: NA
clone_size: NA
j_call: TRBJ2-1
cdr3_aa: CASSLQAKKISYEQFF
cdr3_nt: TGTGCCAGCAGTTTACAGGCTAAAAAGATATCTTATGAGCAGTTCTTC

v_call: TRBV7-2
d_call: TRBD1
clone_size: NA
j_call: TRBJ2-1
cdr3_aa: CASSFIGTGLNEQFF
cdr3_nt: TGTGCCAGCAGCTTTATCGGGACAGGGCTCAATGAGCAGTTCTTC

v_call: TRBV25-1
d_call: NA
clone_size: NA
j_call: TRBJ1-2
cdr3_aa: CASRPQGSDGYTF
cdr3_nt: TGTGCCAGCAGACCTCAGGGGAGCGATGGCTACACCTTC

v_call: TRBV6-4
d_call: NA
clone_size: NA
j_call: TRBJ1-5
cdr3_aa: CASSVGATTSNQPQHF
cdr3_nt: TGTGCCAGCAGTGTGGGGGCCACAACTAGCAATCAGCCCCAGCATTTT

v_call: TRBV25-1
d_call: TRBD2
clone_size: NA
j_call: TRBJ2-4
cdr3_aa: CASSYGGGRAKNIQYF
cdr3_nt: TGTGCCAGCAGTTATGGGGGGGGGAGGGCCAAAAACATTCAGTACTTC

v_call: TRBV30
d_call: NA
clone_size: few
j_call: TRBJ1-2
cdr3_aa: CAWSTGEHMYGYTF
cdr3_nt: TGTGCCTGGAGTACCGGGGAGCATATGTATGGCTACACCTTC

v_call: TRBV7-3
d_call: TRBD1
clone_size: once
j_call: TRBJ2-5
cdr3_aa: CASSLGGQGGETQYF
cdr3_nt: TGTGCCAGCAGCTTAGGGGGACAGGGAGGGGAGACCCAGTACTTC

v_call: TRBV29-1
d_call: TRBD2
clone_size: NA
j_call: TRBJ2-3
cdr3_aa: CSVPRGNTDTQYF
cdr3_nt: TGCAGCGTTCCGCGGGGGAACACAGATACGCAGTATTTT

v_call: TRBV6-1
d_call: TRBD2
clone_size: NA
j_call: TRBJ2-7
cdr3_aa: CATEPTSAGNEQYF
cdr3_nt: TGTGCCACCGAACCCACTAGCGCAGGGAACGAGCAGTACTTC

v_call: TRBV4-2
d_call: NA
clone_size: NA
j_call: TRBJ1-5
cdr3_aa: CASSSPGGSNQPQHF
cdr3_nt: TGTGCCAGCAGCTCACCCGGGGGTAGCAATCAGCCCCAGCATTTT

v_call: TRBV12-5
d_call: TRBD1
clone_size: NA
j_call: TRBJ1-5
cdr3_aa: CASGLVLLSGQGARSNQPQHF
cdr3_nt: TGTGCTAGTGGTTTGGTACTATTGTCGGGACAGGGGGCGAGGAGCAATCAGCCCCAGCATTTT

v_call: TRBV6-5
d_call: TRBD1
clone_size: once
j_call: TRBJ2-1
cdr3_aa: CASRADRGAYNEQFF
cdr3_nt: TGTGCCAGCAGGGCGGACAGGGGTGCCTACAATGAGCAGTTCTTC

v_call: TRBV27
d_call: TRBD1
clone_size: NA
j_call: TRBJ1-1
cdr3_aa: CASSWKGQVNTEAFF
cdr3_nt: TGTGCCAGCAGTTGGAAGGGACAGGTCAACACTGAAGCTTTCTTT

v_call: TRBV14
d_call: NA
clone_size: few
j_call: TRBJ1-4
cdr3_aa: CASSQRRQEKLFF
cdr3_nt: TGTGCCAGCAGCCAAAGGAGACAGGAAAAACTGTTTTTT

v_call: TRBV18
d_call: NA
clone_size: NA
j_call: TRBJ1-2
cdr3_aa: CASSPTTAANYGYTF
cdr3_nt: TGTGCCAGCTCACCAACGACAGCAGCTAACTATGGCTACACCTTC

v_call: TRBV7-2
d_call: TRBD1
clone_size: NA
j_call: TRBJ1-2
cdr3_aa: CASSRREGQGIYGYTF
cdr3_nt: TGTGCCAGCAGCCGGAGAGAGGGACAGGGGATTTATGGCTACACCTTC

v_call: TRBV5-4
d_call: TRBD2
clone_size: NA
j_call: TRBJ2-1
cdr3_aa: CASSARTSGMAYNEQFF
cdr3_nt: TGTGCCAGCAGCGCCCGGACTAGCGGGATGGCTTACAATGAGCAGTTCTTC

v_call: TRBV9
d_call: TRBD2
clone_size: NA
j_call: TRBJ2-5
cdr3_aa: CASSVSRGGMETQYF
cdr3_nt: TGTGCCAGCAGCGTGAGTCGCGGGGGAATGGAGACCCAGTACTTC

v_call: TRBV27
d_call: NA
clone_size: NA
j_call: TRBJ1-2
cdr3_aa: CASSFGGAANYGYTF
cdr3_nt: TGTGCCAGCAGTTTTGGGGGGGCAGCTAACTATGGCTACACCTTC

v_call: TRBV27
d_call: TRBD1
clone_size: NA
j_call: TRBJ1-2
cdr3_aa: CASSSDRGEANYGYTF
cdr3_nt: TGTGCCAGCAGTTCTGACAGGGGGGAAGCTAACTATGGCTACACCTTC

v_call: TRBV18
d_call: NA
clone_size: NA
j_call: TRBJ1-2
cdr3_aa: CASSTMDRGGYTF
cdr3_nt: TGTGCCAGCTCAACAATGGACAGAGGGGGCTACACCTTC

v_call: TRBV5-4
d_call: NA
clone_size: NA
j_call: TRBJ2-1
cdr3_aa: CASSQRLVSTHNEQFF
cdr3_nt: TGTGCCAGCAGCCAAAGACTAGTATCAACCCACAATGAGCAGTTCTTC

v_call: TRBV30
d_call: NA
clone_size: NA
j_call: TRBJ2-3
cdr3_aa: CAWSAVRLGGGTQYF
cdr3_nt: TGTGCCTGGAGTGCCGTCCGTCTTGGGGGCGGCACGCAGTATTTT

v_call: TRBV18
d_call: NA
clone_size: NA
j_call: TRBJ1-4
cdr3_aa: CASSLNTGNEKLFF
cdr3_nt: TGTGCCAGCTCACTAAACACAGGAAACGAAAAACTGTTTTTT

v_call: TRBV7-9
d_call: NA
clone_size: NA
j_call: TRBJ2-1
cdr3_aa: CASSSPPPGGIYNEQFF
cdr3_nt: TGTGCCAGCAGCTCACCTCCCCCTGGGGGCATCTACAATGAGCAGTTCTTC

v_call: TRBV7-9
d_call: NA
clone_size: few
j_call: TRBJ1-2
cdr3_aa: CASSRYGYTF
cdr3_nt: TGTGCCAGCAGTCGGTATGGCTACACCTTC

v_call: TRBV5-1
d_call: TRBD1
clone_size: NA
j_call: TRBJ1-2
cdr3_aa: CASSLDGAGGPYGYTF
cdr3_nt: TGCGCCAGCAGCTTGGACGGGGCAGGGGGACCCTATGGCTACACCTTC

v_call: TRBV7-3
d_call: NA
clone_size: NA
j_call: TRBJ2-7
cdr3_aa: CASSLRNTDEQYF
cdr3_nt: TGTGCCAGCAGCTTACGGAATACAGACGAGCAGTACTTC

v_call: TRBV19
d_call: NA
clone_size: NA
j_call: TRBJ2-1
cdr3_aa: CASSMRLDEQFF
cdr3_nt: TGTGCCAGTAGTATGCGGCTAGATGAGCAGTTCTTC

v_call: TRBV27
d_call: TRBD2
clone_size: NA
j_call: TRBJ2-2
cdr3_aa: CATQTSGISNTGELFF
cdr3_nt: TGTGCCACCCAGACTAGCGGGATATCGAACACCGGGGAGCTGTTTTTT

v_call: TRBV5-1
d_call: TRBD1
clone_size: NA
j_call: TRBJ1-2
cdr3_aa: CASSLSSGGMFFGYTF
cdr3_nt: TGCGCCAGCAGCTTGTCGTCAGGGGGCATGTTCTTTGGCTACACCTTC

v_call: TRBV9
d_call: NA
clone_size: once
j_call: TRBJ1-2
cdr3_aa: CASRESGYGYTF
cdr3_nt: TGTGCCAGCAGGGAGTCGGGATATGGCTACACCTTC

v_call: TRBV7-9
d_call: NA
clone_size: NA
j_call: TRBJ2-7
cdr3_aa: CASSLGSSASYEQYF
cdr3_nt: TGTGCCAGCAGCTTAGGGTCCAGCGCGTCCTACGAGCAGTACTTC

v_call: TRBV5-4
d_call: NA
clone_size: NA
j_call: TRBJ1-4
cdr3_aa: CASSLRPGSEKLFF
cdr3_nt: TGTGCCAGCAGCTTGAGGCCGGGTTCTGAAAAACTGTTTTTT

v_call: TRBV6-4
d_call: NA
clone_size: NA
j_call: TRBJ2-2
cdr3_aa: CASSDSSANTGELFF
cdr3_nt: TGTGCCAGCAGTGACTCTAGCGCGAACACCGGGGAGCTGTTTTTT

v_call: TRBV19
d_call: NA
clone_size: NA
j_call: TRBJ1-4
cdr3_aa: CASSTSRGNEKLFF
cdr3_nt: TGTGCCAGTAGTACCTCGCGGGGGAATGAAAAACTGTTTTTT

v_call: TRBV4-3
d_call: NA
clone_size: NA
j_call: TRBJ1-2
cdr3_aa: CASSQGHSTVYGYTF
cdr3_nt: TGCGCCAGCAGCCAAGGTCACAGTACCGTCTATGGCTACACCTTC

v_call: TRBV28
d_call: NA
clone_size: once
j_call: TRBJ1-5
cdr3_aa: CASSLESRAQPQHF
cdr3_nt: TGTGCCAGCAGTTTAGAATCCCGAGCACAGCCCCAGCATTTT

v_call: TRBV25-1
d_call: NA
clone_size: NA
j_call: TRBJ1-1
cdr3_aa: CASSARKSMNTEAFF
cdr3_nt: TGTGCCAGCAGTGCGCGAAAAAGTATGAACACTGAAGCTTTCTTT

v_call: TRBV5-1
d_call: NA
clone_size: NA
j_call: TRBJ2-6
cdr3_aa: CASSLALSGSGANVLTF
cdr3_nt: TGCGCCAGCAGCTTGGCCTTATCAGGCTCTGGGGCCAACGTCCTGACTTTC

v_call: TRBV19
d_call: NA
clone_size: few
j_call: TRBJ1-2
cdr3_aa: CASSITSYTPYGYTF
cdr3_nt: TGTGCCAGTAGTATTACATCGTATACCCCGTATGGCTACACCTTC

v_call: TRBV5-1
d_call: NA
clone_size: NA
j_call: TRBJ2-1
cdr3_aa: CASSLSGGSYNEQFF
cdr3_nt: TGCGCCAGCAGCTTATCCGGCGGATCCTACAATGAGCAGTTCTTC

v_call: TRBV7-6
d_call: NA
clone_size: NA
j_call: TRBJ1-1
cdr3_aa: CASSLATGNTEAFF
cdr3_nt: TGTGCCAGCAGCTTAGCGACAGGGAACACTGAAGCTTTCTTT

v_call: TRBV5-1
d_call: NA
clone_size: few
j_call: TRBJ2-1
cdr3_aa: CASSQDFYNEQFF
cdr3_nt: TGCGCCAGCAGCCAGGACTTTTACAATGAGCAGTTCTTC

v_call: TRBV5-8
d_call: NA
clone_size: NA
j_call: TRBJ2-7
cdr3_aa: CASSWTAIHDEQYF
cdr3_nt: TGTGCCAGCAGCTGGACAGCGATTCACGACGAGCAGTACTTC

v_call: TRBV21-1
d_call: NA
clone_size: NA
j_call: TRBJ2-2
cdr3_aa: CAPRTGELFF
cdr3_nt: TGTGCCCCCCGCACCGGGGAGCTGTTTTTT

v_call: TRBV15
d_call: TRBD1
clone_size: NA
j_call: TRBJ2-6
cdr3_aa: CATSRWGTGSSGANVLTF
cdr3_nt: TGTGCCACCAGCAGATGGGGGACAGGGAGCTCTGGGGCCAACGTCCTGACTTTC

v_call: TRBV13
d_call: NA
clone_size: NA
j_call: TRBJ1-2
cdr3_aa: CASSFSTGGYGYTF
cdr3_nt: TGTGCCAGCAGCTTTTCTACAGGCGGCTATGGCTACACCTTC